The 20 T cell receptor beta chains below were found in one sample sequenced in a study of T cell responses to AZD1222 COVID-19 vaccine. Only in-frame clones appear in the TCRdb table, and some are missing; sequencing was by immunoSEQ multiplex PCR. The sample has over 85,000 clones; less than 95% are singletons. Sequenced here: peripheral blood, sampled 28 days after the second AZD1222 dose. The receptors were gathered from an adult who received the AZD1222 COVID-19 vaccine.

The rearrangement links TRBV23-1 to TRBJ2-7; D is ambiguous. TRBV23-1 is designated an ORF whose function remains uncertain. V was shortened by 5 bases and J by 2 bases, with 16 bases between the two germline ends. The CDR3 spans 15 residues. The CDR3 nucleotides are TGCGCCAGCAGTTTCCCCCGGCCCAAAACCTACGAGCAGTACTTC. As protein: CASSFPRPKTYEQYF.

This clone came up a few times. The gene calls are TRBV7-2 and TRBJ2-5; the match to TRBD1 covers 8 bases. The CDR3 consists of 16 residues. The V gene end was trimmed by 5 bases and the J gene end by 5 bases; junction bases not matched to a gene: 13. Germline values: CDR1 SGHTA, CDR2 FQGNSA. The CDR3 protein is CASSPRTGTRTETQYF. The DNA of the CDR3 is TGTGCCAGCAGCCCGCGGACAGGGACAAGAACGGAGACCCAGTACTTC. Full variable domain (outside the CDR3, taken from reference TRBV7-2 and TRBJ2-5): GAGVSQSPSNKVTEKGKDVELRCDPISGHTALYWYRQSLGQGLEFLIYFQGNSAPDKSGLPSDRFSAERTGGSVSTLTIQRTQQEDSAVYLCASSPRTGTRTETQYFGPGTRLLVL.

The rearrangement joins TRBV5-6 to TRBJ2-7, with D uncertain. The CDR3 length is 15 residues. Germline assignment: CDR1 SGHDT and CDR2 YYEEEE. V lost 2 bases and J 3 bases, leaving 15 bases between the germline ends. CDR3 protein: CASSFQPQARYEQYF. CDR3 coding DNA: TGTGCCAGCAGCTTTCAACCCCAAGCCCGCTACGAGCAGTACTTC.

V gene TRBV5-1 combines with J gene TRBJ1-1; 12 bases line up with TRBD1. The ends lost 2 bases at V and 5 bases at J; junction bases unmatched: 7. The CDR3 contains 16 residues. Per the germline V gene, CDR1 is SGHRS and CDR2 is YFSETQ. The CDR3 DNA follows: TGCGCCAGCAGCTTCCCGGGACAGGGGGCGGATACTGAAGCTTTCTTT. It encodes CASSFPGQGADTEAFF.

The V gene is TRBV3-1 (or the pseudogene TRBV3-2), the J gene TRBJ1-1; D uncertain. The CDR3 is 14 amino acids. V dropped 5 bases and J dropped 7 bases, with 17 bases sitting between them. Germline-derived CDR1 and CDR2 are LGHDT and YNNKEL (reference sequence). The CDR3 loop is CASSNSVSSSEAFF. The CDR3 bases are TGTGCCAGCAGCAATTCCGTGTCATCGAGTGAAGCTTTCTTT.

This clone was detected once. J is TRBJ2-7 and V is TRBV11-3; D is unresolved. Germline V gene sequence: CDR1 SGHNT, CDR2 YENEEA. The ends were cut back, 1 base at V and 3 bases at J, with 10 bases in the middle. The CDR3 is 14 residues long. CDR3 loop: CASSLGGRDYEQYF. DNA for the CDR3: TGTGCCAGCAGCTTAGGTGGCAGAGACTACGAGCAGTACTTC.

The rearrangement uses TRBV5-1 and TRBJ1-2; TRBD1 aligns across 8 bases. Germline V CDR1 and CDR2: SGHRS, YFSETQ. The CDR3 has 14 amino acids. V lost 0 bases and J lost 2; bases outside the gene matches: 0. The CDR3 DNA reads TGCGCCAGCAGCTTGGGGACAGGGAACTATGGCTACACCTTC. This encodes CASSLGTGNYGYTF.

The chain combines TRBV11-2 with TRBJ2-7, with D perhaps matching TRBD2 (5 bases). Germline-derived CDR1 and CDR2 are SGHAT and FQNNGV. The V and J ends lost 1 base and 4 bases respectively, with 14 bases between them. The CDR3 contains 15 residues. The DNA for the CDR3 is TGTGCCAGCAGCTTAGCGGGATCATGGGGTTACGAGCAGTACTTC. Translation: CASSLAGSWGYEQYF.

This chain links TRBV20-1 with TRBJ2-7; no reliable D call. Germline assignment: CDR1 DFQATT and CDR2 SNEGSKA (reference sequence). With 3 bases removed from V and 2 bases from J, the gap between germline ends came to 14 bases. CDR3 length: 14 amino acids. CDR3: CSASFGSSTYEQYF. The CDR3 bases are TGCAGTGCTAGTTTCGGCAGTTCCACCTACGAGCAGTACTTC.

For the CDR3, the DNA is TGTGCCAGTAGTACCGGAACGAACTACGAGCAGTACTTC. The encoded protein is CASSTGTNYEQYF. The J gene is TRBJ2-7, the V gene TRBV19; D ambiguous. There are 13 residues in the CDR3. Trimming cost V 4 bases and J 3 bases, with 10 bases left between them. The V gene's germline CDR1 is LNHDA and CDR2 SQIVND (reference sequence).

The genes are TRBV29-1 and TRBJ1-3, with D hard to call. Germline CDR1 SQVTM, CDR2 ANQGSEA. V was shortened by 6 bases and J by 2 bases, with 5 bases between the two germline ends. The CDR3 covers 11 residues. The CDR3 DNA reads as TGCAGCGTAGCAACTGGAAACACCATATATTTT. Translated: CSVATGNTIYF. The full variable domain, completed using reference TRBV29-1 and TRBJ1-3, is SAVISQKPSRDICQRGTSLTIQCQVDSQVTMMFWYRQQPGQSLTLIATANQGSEATYESGFVIDKFPISRPNLTFSTLTVSNMSPEDSSIYLCSVATGNTIYFGEGSWLTVV.

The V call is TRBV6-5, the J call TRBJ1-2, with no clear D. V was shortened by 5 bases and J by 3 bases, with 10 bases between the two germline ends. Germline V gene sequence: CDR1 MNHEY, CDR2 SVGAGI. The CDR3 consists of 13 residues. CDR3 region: CASSPDGYYGYTF. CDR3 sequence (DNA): TGTGCCAGCAGTCCAGACGGCTACTATGGCTACACCTTC.

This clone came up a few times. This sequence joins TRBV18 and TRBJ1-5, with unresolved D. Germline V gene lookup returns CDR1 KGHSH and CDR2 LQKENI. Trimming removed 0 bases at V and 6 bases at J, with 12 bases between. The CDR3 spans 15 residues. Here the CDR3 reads CASSPPGSGGQPQHF. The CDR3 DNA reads TGTGCCAGCTCACCACCGGGATCCGGCGGTCAGCCCCAGCATTTT.

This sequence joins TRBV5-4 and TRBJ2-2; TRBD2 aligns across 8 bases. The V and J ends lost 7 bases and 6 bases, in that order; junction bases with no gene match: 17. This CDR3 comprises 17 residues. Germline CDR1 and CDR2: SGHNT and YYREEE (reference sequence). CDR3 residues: CASGKIGTSLLSGELFF. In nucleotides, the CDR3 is TGTGCCAGCGGGAAGATCGGGACTAGTTTATTGTCCGGGGAGCTGTTTTTT. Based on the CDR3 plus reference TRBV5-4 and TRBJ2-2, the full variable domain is ETGVTQSPTHLIKTRGQQVTLRCSSQSGHNTVSWYQQALGQGPQFIFQYYREEENGRGNFPPRFSGLQFPNYSSELNVNALELDDSALYLCASGKIGTSLLSGELFFGEGSRLTVL.

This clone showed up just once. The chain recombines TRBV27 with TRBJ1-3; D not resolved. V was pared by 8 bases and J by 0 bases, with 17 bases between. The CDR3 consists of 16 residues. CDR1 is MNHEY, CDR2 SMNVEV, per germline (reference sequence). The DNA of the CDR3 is TGTGCCAGCCACCTTCATGGGTTGACCTCTGGAAACACCATATATTTT. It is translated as CASHLHGLTSGNTIYF.

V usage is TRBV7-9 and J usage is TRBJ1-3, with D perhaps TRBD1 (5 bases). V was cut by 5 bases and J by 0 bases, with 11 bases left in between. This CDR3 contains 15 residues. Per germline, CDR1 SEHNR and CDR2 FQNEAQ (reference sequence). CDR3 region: CASSKRQGSGNTIYF. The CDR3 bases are TGTGCCAGCAGCAAAAGGCAGGGCTCTGGAAACACCATATATTTT.

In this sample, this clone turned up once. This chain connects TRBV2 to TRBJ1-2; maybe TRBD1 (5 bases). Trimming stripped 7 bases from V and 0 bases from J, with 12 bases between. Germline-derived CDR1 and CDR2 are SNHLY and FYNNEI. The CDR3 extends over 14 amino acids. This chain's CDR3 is CASTGGFPNYGYTF. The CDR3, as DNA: TGTGCCAGCACTGGGGGGTTTCCTAACTATGGCTACACCTTC.

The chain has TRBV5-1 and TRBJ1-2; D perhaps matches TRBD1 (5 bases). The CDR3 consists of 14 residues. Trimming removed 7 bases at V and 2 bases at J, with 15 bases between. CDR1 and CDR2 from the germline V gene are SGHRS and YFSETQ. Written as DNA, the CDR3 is TGCGCCAGCGTCCCGGGGCCTTCGAACTATGGCTACACCTTC. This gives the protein CASVPGPSNYGYTF.

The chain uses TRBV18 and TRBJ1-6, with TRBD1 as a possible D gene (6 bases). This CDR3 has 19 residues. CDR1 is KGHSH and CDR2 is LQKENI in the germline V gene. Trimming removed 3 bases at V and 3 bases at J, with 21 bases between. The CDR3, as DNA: TGTGCCAGCTCACCTCCTTTATACCTCTCGGACAGCTATAATTCACCCCTCCACTTT. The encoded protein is CASSPPLYLSDSYNSPLHF.

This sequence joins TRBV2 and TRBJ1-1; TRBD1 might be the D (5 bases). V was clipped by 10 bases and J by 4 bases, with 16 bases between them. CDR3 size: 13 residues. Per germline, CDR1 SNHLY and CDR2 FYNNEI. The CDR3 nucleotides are TGTGCCAAAAGGGACCCGGGGGTCACTGAAGCTTTCTTT. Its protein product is CAKRDPGVTEAFF.